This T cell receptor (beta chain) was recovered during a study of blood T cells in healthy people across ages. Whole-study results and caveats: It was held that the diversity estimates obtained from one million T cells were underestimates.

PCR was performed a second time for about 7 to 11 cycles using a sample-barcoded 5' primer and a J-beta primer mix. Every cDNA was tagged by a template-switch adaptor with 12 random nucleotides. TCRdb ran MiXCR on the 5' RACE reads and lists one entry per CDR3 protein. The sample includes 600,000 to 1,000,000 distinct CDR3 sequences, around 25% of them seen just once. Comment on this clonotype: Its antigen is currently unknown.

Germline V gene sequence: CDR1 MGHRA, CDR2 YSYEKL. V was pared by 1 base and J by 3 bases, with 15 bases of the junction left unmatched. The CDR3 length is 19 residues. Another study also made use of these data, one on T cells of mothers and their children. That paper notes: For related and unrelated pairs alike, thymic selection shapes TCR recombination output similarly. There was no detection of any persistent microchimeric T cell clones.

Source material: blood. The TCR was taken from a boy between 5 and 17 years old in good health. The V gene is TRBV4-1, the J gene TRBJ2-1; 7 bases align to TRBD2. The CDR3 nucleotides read TGCGCCAGCAGCCAAGTCCTAGCGGTGGGGGTCGTGGACTACAATGAGCAGTTCTTC. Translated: CASSQVLAVGVVDYNEQFF.